The 24 T cell receptor beta chains given below trace back to one sample, sequenced in a study of blood T cell repertoires in COVID-19. Profiled with immunoSEQ multiplex PCR; TCRdb holds only in-frame clones, not every one. The sample lists 50,000 or so clones, about 89% seen once, with about 29% in the top ten. The sequenced material came from peripheral blood. The receptors derive from a human donor in a cohort sampled during active COVID-19.

This rearrangement joins TRBV19 to TRBJ1-2; 9 bases line up with TRBD1. Germline V gives CDR1 LNHDA, CDR2 SQIVND (reference sequence). CDR3 length equals 15 residues. The ends lost 2 bases at V and 8 bases at J; junction bases unmatched: 9. CDR3 DNA: TGTGCCAGTAGTATATCGGGACAGGGAGTCGGAGGCTACACCTTC. Protein product: CASSISGQGVGGYTF.

V gene TRBV7-2 combines with J gene TRBJ1-2; 8 bases fit TRBD1. There are 15 residues in the CDR3. CDR1 and CDR2 from the germline V gene are SGHTA and FQGNSA. With 4 bases clipped from V and 3 bases from J, the junction kept 7 bases outside the gene matches. CDR3 sequence reads: CASSSYTDRDYGYTF. CDR3 nucleotides: TGTGCCAGCAGCTCTTACACGGACAGGGACTATGGCTACACCTTC.

J is TRBJ2-3 and V is TRBV11-3; TRBD2 might be the D (5 bases). V lost 5 bases to trimming and J lost 2 bases, with 11 bases between them. Germline V lookup: CDR1 SGHNT, CDR2 YENEEA. CDR3 length: 14 residues. This CDR3 is CASSPDGITDTQYF. Written as DNA, the CDR3 is TGTGCCAGCAGCCCGGACGGGATCACAGATACGCAGTATTTT.

This chain uses TRBV5-1 with TRBJ2-1, with D maybe TRBD2 (5 bases). This CDR3 has 13 amino acids. Trimming stripped 4 bases from V and 3 bases from J, with 8 bases between. Germline CDR1 is SGHRS and CDR2 is YFSETQ. In DNA, the CDR3 is TGCGCCAGCAGCCGCGAGGGCTACAATGAGCAGTTCTTC. Residues: CASSREGYNEQFF.

This clone turned up a few times. This rearrangement joins TRBV5-1 to TRBJ2-5; D is possibly TRBD2 (6 bases). Germline loops: CDR1 SGHRS, CDR2 YFSETQ. The CDR3 covers 14 residues. Trimming left V 0 bases short and J 4 bases short, with 10 bases between. The CDR3 spells CASSLAGRGETQYF. The DNA of the CDR3 is TGCGCCAGCAGCTTGGCCGGGCGGGGAGAGACCCAGTACTTC.

The chain is built from TRBV4-1 and TRBJ2-7, with D hard to call. CDR1 and CDR2 from the germline V gene are MGHRA and YSYEKL. The CDR3 extends over 17 amino acids. The germline V and J ends were trimmed by 1 base and 2 bases, with 18 bases remaining between them. The DNA for the CDR3 is TGCGCCAGCAGCCAAGCAGAGCCGCTAGTACCTCCCTACGAGCAGTACTTC. Translation gives CASSQAEPLVPPYEQYF.

V gene TRBV24-1 combines with J gene TRBJ2-3; no reliable D call. Germline V gives CDR1 KGHDR, CDR2 SFDVKD. This CDR3 has 13 residues. With 9 bases removed from V and 4 bases from J, the gap between germline ends came to 13 bases. This CDR3 reads CATHAGSSDTQYF. For the CDR3, the DNA is TGTGCCACCCACGCCGGGTCCTCAGATACGCAGTATTTT.

V gene TRBV6-6 combines with J gene TRBJ1-2; a possible D gene is TRBD1 (6 bases). The CDR3 loop spans 13 amino acids. V gave up 6 bases and J gave up 10 bases, with 18 bases separating them. Looked up from germline, CDR1 is MNHNY and CDR2 is SVGAGI (reference sequence). The CDR3 region has the DNA TGTGCCAGCAGCAGATATGGGGGCGGTGACTACACCTTC. Protein: CASSRYGGGDYTF.

This chain connects TRBV19 to TRBJ2-7; D may be TRBD1 (5 bases). Trimming removed 3 bases at V and 0 bases at J, with 6 bases between. This CDR3 has 13 residues. Germline values: CDR1 LNHDA, CDR2 SQIVND (reference sequence). The CDR3 coding sequence is TGTGCCAGTAGTATTGACAGCTCCTACGAGCAGTACGTC. This translates into CASSIDSSYEQYV.

The V call is TRBV19, the J call TRBJ2-7; 11 bases agree with TRBD1. Germline loops: CDR1 LNHDA, CDR2 SQIVND (reference sequence). V was pared by 3 bases and J by 3 bases, with 4 bases of the junction left unmatched. CDR3 length: 15 amino acids. Here the CDR3 DNA reads TGTGCCAGTAGTATTCGAGGGACAGGGGGCTACGAGCAGTACTTC. Its translation is CASSIRGTGGYEQYF.

V gene TRBV5-6 combines with J gene TRBJ1-2, with D possibly being TRBD1 (6 bases). Germline V gives CDR1 SGHDT, CDR2 YYEEEE. The CDR3 is 14 amino acids. V dropped 3 bases and J dropped 1 base, with 10 bases sitting between them. In DNA form, the CDR3 reads TGTGCCAGCAGCTCAACAGGGATTAACTATGGCTACACCTTC. As protein: CASSSTGINYGYTF.

The gene calls are TRBV29-1 and TRBJ2-1, with a tentative D call TRBD2 (7 bases). V dropped 2 bases and J dropped 7 bases, with 18 bases sitting between them. In germline, CDR1 is SQVTM, CDR2 ANQGSEA. The CDR3 spans 15 residues. The CDR3 region has the DNA TGCAGCGTTGAAAAGGGGGGGCCCCATAAGAATGAGCAGTTCTTC. Translation gives CSVEKGGPHKNEQFF.

The chain is built from TRBV24-1 and TRBJ1-2; D possibly corresponds to TRBD1 (5 bases). The CDR3 extends over 17 amino acids. Germline V gives CDR1 KGHDR, CDR2 SFDVKD. V was pared by 4 bases and J by 4 bases, with 21 bases between. The CDR3 loop reads CATSDPYQGNRPYGYTF. The CDR3, as DNA: TGTGCCACCAGTGACCCTTATCAGGGCAATAGGCCCTATGGCTACACCTTC.

This clone was recorded only once. This chain links TRBV6-6 with TRBJ2-1; 13 bases are a match to TRBD2. The CDR3 is 15 residues long. The V and J ends lost 6 bases and 7 bases, in that order; junction bases with no gene match: 6. Germline-derived CDR1 and CDR2 are MNHNY and SVGAGI (reference sequence). The CDR3 loop reads CASSPELAGGNEQFF. DNA of the CDR3: TGTGCCAGCAGCCCTGAACTAGCGGGAGGGAATGAGCAGTTCTTC.

The V and J genes are TRBV9 and TRBJ1-2; tentative D call: TRBD1 (5 bases). V lost 4 bases to trimming and J lost 4 bases, with 14 bases between them. Germline CDR1 and CDR2: SGDLS and YYNGEE. The CDR3 contains 14 residues. The CDR3 here is CASSSGDGLYGYTF. In nucleotides, the CDR3 is TGTGCCAGCAGCTCGGGGGACGGGCTCTATGGCTACACCTTC.

This clone was picked up one time. This chain links TRBV5-8 with TRBJ2-3; 14 positions agree with TRBD2. The length of the CDR3 is 16 residues. The J segment lost 2 bases and the V segment lost 4 bases, leaving 3 bases of the junction unmatched. The V gene's germline CDR1 is SGHTS and CDR2 YDEGEE. The CDR3 spells CASSRTSGGNTDTQYF. CDR3 DNA sequence: TGTGCCAGCAGCCGGACTAGCGGGGGGAACACAGATACGCAGTATTTT.

The chain links TRBV14 to TRBJ1-6; D possibly corresponds to TRBD1 (5 bases). V lost 4 bases and J lost 7, with 17 bases in between. The CDR3 contains 16 residues. In germline, CDR1 is SGHDN, CDR2 FVKESK. The CDR3 reads CASSLSGGERNSPLHF. The DNA for the CDR3 is TGTGCCAGCAGCCTAAGCGGAGGGGAGAGAAATTCACCCCTCCACTTT.

This chain uses TRBV11-3 with TRBJ1-2, with no clear D. Germline CDR1 SGHNT, CDR2 YENEEA. The CDR3 has 14 amino acids. V lost 5 bases and J 5 bases, leaving 15 bases between the germline ends. Here the CDR3 DNA reads TGTGCCAGCAGCGTAGCTGGAGGATATTATGGCTACACCTTC. Protein: CASSVAGGYYGYTF.

In this sample, this clone turned up once. The chain has TRBV4-1 and TRBJ1-4; D call uncertain. CDR3 length equals 17 residues. The germline V gene has CDR1 MGHRA and CDR2 YSYEKL. V was pared by 0 bases and J by 0 bases, with 11 bases between. The CDR3 here is CASSQEQRVTTNEKLFF. The CDR3 DNA sequence: TGCGCCAGCAGCCAAGAACAGAGGGTCACAACTAATGAAAAACTGTTTTTT.

This clone was recorded only once. The CDR3 coding sequence is TGTGCCAGCAGCCCGGCGGGGGGCGTGTGGAACGAGCAGTACTTC. Protein product: CASSPAGGVWNEQYF. J is TRBJ2-7 and V is TRBV11-2, with TRBD2 identical over 8 bases. The CDR3 sequence is 15 residues long. The germline CDR1 and CDR2 sequences are SGHAT and FQNNGV. J lost 5 bases, V lost 5 bases, and 11 bases had no gene match.

This chain uses TRBV9 with TRBJ2-7, with D perhaps TRBD1 (5 bases). The V end was cut by 3 bases, the J end by 5 bases, with 15 bases between. The CDR3 extends over 14 amino acids. Germline CDR1 is SGDLS and CDR2 is YYNGEE. The CDR3 sequence is CASSGNGRAHEQYF. Here the CDR3 DNA reads TGTGCCAGCAGCGGAAACGGCAGGGCCCACGAGCAGTACTTC.

A single count supports this clone. This chain connects TRBV20-1 to TRBJ2-7; TRBD1 agrees at 8 bases. Trimming cost V 3 bases and J 3 bases; bases outside gene matches: 13. This CDR3 region has 16 residues. Germline-derived CDR1 and CDR2 are DFQATT and SNEGSKA (reference sequence). CDR3 region: CSASPPGTGFDYEQYF. The CDR3 DNA sequence: TGCAGTGCTAGTCCCCCTGGGACAGGTTTTGACTACGAGCAGTACTTC.

This clone has only one observation. The chain combines TRBV15 with TRBJ1-4, with 7 bases fitting TRBD1. Per the germline V gene, CDR1 is LNHNV and CDR2 is YYDKDF (reference sequence). The CDR3 has 14 amino acids. Trimming took 1 base from V and 7 from J; bases not matched to a gene: 3. The CDR3 here is CATSRGGGVEKLFF. In DNA, the CDR3 is TGTGCCACCAGCAGAGGAGGGGGCGTTGAAAAACTGTTTTTT.

The rearrangement joins TRBV2 to TRBJ2-7, with D maybe TRBD1 (5 bases). Trimming cost V 5 bases and J 2 bases, with 7 bases left between them. This CDR3 is 12 amino acids long. Germline V lookup: CDR1 SNHLY, CDR2 FYNNEI. The CDR3: CASSSGTYEQYV. The DNA for the CDR3 is TGTGCCAGCAGTTCAGGGACCTACGAGCAGTACGTC.